This T cell receptor beta chain was profiled in a study of blood T cells in healthy people across ages. Combining a sample-barcoded 5' primer with a J-beta primer mix, a second PCR ran for roughly 7 to 12 cycles. MiXCR, applied by TCRdb to the 5' RACE reads, yields one record per CDR3 protein. The sample comprises around 1,600,000 distinct CDR3 sequences, about 45% of which are singletons, and roughly 3.7% rests with the top ten. Turning to this clonotype: Its target is not known.

This CDR3 has 15 amino acids. Germline lookup yields CDR1 KGHDR and CDR2 SFDVKD. V was pared by 4 bases and J by 7 bases, with 8 bases of the junction left unmatched. Study conclusions and caveats: No one knew whether donors had CMV, which possibly confounded expanded clonotype changes. Per million T cells, TCR beta diversity dropped about linearly as age rose.

This chain links TRBV24-1 with TRBJ2-1, with 8 nucleotides matching TRBD2. The sample consisted of blood. The TCR sequence derives from a woman aged 18-29 years in good health. The CDR3 DNA follows: TGTGCCACCAGTGAACTAGCGGATGGAGGAAATGAGCAGTTCTTC. Its translation: CATSELADGGNEQFF.